This TCR beta chain was obtained from a study of blood T cell repertoires in COVID-19. Turning to the study itself: Some COVID-19 samples were acute and others convalescent; all came from the United States, Italy and Spain.

CDR1 is SGDLS and CDR2 is YYNGEE in the germline V gene. V dropped 2 bases and J dropped 0 bases, with 9 bases sitting between them. The CDR3 loop spans 16 amino acids. Per the original data handling: The assay estimated nucleated cells by amplifying reference gene primers. Assay: immunoSEQ multiplex PCR; the TCRdb copy retains only in-frame clones and omits some. V, J and clone size are taken as reported in that table, and D and trimming were inferred from the DNA itself. Among approximately 170,000 clones listed, roughly 84% were seen once. The genes are TRBV9 and TRBJ2-6, with D maybe TRBD1 (6 bases). The TCR originated in a woman of 80 years or more with active or convalescent COVID-19. The sample taken for sequencing was peripheral blood. The CDR3 nucleotides are TGTGCCAGCAGCGTTGGACAGCCCTCTGGGGCCAACGTCCTGACTTTC. It translates to CASSVGQPSGANVLTF. Filled out from reference TRBV9 and TRBJ2-6, the complete variable domain reads DSGVTQTPKHLITATGQRVTLRCSPRSGDLSVYWYQQSLDQGLQFLIQYYNGEERAKGNILERFSAQQFPDLHSELNLSSLELGDSALYFCASSVGQPSGANVLTFGAGSRLTVL.